These 22 T cell receptor beta chains were sequenced from one sample in a study of blood T cell repertoires in COVID-19. Sequenced by immunoSEQ multiplex PCR; TCRdb stores in-frame clones only, minus some. The profile shows approximately 70,000 clones, roughly 90% of them singletons. Sequencing was performed on peripheral blood. The receptor set was obtained from a woman aged 60-70 years with acute or convalescent COVID-19.

The chain's CDR3 is CASSPTTPGWFVEAFF. In DNA, the CDR3 is TGTGCCAGCTCACCAACGACACCAGGGTGGTTCGTTGAAGCTTTCTTT. The rearrangement uses TRBV18 and TRBJ1-1, with a tentative D call TRBD1 (5 bases). CDR1 and CDR2 from the germline V gene are KGHSH and LQKENI. The ends were cut back, 2 bases at V and 7 bases at J, with 20 bases in the middle. The CDR3 is 16 amino acids.

The CDR3 sequence: CASTLWRRTDTQYF. CDR3 nucleotides: TGTGCCAGCACTCTATGGAGACGCACAGATACGCAGTATTTT. The genes are TRBV11-2 and TRBJ2-3; no reliable D call. This CDR3 contains 14 residues. Germline values: CDR1 SGHAT, CDR2 FQNNGV. Trimming took 7 bases from V and 1 from J, leaving 12 bases between them.

The genes are TRBV7-9 and TRBJ2-3, with 8 bases fitting TRBD1. The CDR3 extends over 13 amino acids. Germline loops: CDR1 SEHNR, CDR2 FQNEAQ (reference sequence). The V gene end was trimmed by 7 bases and the J gene end by 3 bases; junction bases not matched to a gene: 3. The CDR3 is CASTRTGTDTQYF. CDR3 coding DNA: TGTGCCAGCACCAGGACAGGGACAGATACGCAGTATTTT. Full variable domain (rest looked up from reference TRBV7-9 and TRBJ2-3): DTGVSQNPRHKITKRGQNVTFRCDPISEHNRLYWYRQTLGQGPEFLTYFQNEAQLEKSRLLSDRFSAERPKGSFSTLEIQRTEQGDSAMYLCASTRTGTDTQYFGPGTRLTVL.

The gene calls are TRBV21-1 and TRBJ1-2; the table names TRBD1, a call not compared with the DNA. TRBV21-1 is termed a pseudogene. There are 15 residues in the CDR3. The CDR3 sequence: CASSTGEDRGYGYTF. CDR3 sequence (DNA): TGTGCCAGCAGCACAGGCGAGGACAGGGGCTATGGCTACACCTTC.

J is TRBJ1-2 and V is TRBV7-9, with a weak D call TRBD1 (5 bases). The V end lost 8 bases, the J end lost 4 bases, and 17 bases lay between the germline ends. CDR3 length: 14 residues. The germline V gene encodes CDR1 SEHNR and CDR2 FQNEAQ (reference sequence). The CDR3 DNA follows: TGTGCCAGCGGCGGGGCCGCCAGTGGCTATGGCTACACCTTC. As protein: CASGGAASGYGYTF.

A remark on this clone: In the same sample, other DNA sequences code for this CDR3. The chain combines TRBV12-3 or TRBV12-4 with TRBJ2-7; D remains unclear. The CDR3 sequence is 13 residues long. V gave up 3 bases and J gave up 0 bases, with 6 bases separating them. The CDR3 DNA reads as TGTGCCAGCAGTTTGGGCAGCTCCTACGAGCAGTACGTC. The encoded protein is CASSLGSSYEQYV.

On this clone: Other DNA sequences in the same sample also yield this CDR3. The CDR3 nucleotides are TGTGCCAGCAGCTTGGCGGGAGGGAGCACAGATACGCAGTATTTT. It specifies CASSLAGGSTDTQYF. V usage is TRBV7-3 and J usage is TRBJ2-3; 9 bases are a match to TRBD2. CDR3 length: 15 amino acids. Per the germline V gene, CDR1 is SGHTA and CDR2 is FQGTGA. J lost 0 bases, V lost 3 bases, and 1 base had no gene match. The entire variable domain, with the rest obtained from reference TRBV7-3 and TRBJ2-3, is as follows: GAGVSQTPSNKVTEKGKYVELRCDPISGHTALYWYRQSLGQGPEFLIYFQGTGAADDSGLPNDRFFAVRPEGSVSTLKIQRTERGDSAVYLCASSLAGGSTDTQYFGPGTRLTVL.

V gene TRBV6-5 combines with J gene TRBJ1-6, with D perhaps TRBD1 (6 bases). The CDR3 is 14 amino acids. Germline V CDR1 and CDR2: MNHEY, SVGAGI. Trimming removed 7 bases from V and 6 bases from J, with 13 bases in between. CDR3 DNA sequence: TGTGCCAGCAAGAAACAGGGTTCTAATTCACCCCTCCACTTT. Translating it yields CASKKQGSNSPLHF.

The chain uses TRBV5-8 and TRBJ1-5; D is perhaps TRBD1 (5 bases). Germline V gives CDR1 SGHTS, CDR2 YDEGEE. This CDR3 has 15 amino acids. V lost 6 bases and J 6 bases, leaving 19 bases between the germline ends. As DNA, the CDR3 is TGTGCCAGCACCCAACTGGGCAGGGATAGTCAGCCCCAGCATTTT. Translated: CASTQLGRDSQPQHF.

The chain uses TRBV15 and TRBJ1-5; 7 bases fit TRBD1. V was pared by 0 bases and J by 2 bases, with 13 bases of the junction left unmatched. CDR1 and CDR2 (germline): LNHNV, YYDKDF (reference sequence). The CDR3 covers 19 residues. CDR3 bases: TGTGCCACCAGCAGAGAGTGGTTAGGGGGCATGGGAGGCAATCAGCCCCAGCATTTT. Protein: CATSREWLGGMGGNQPQHF.

This clone occurred a few times. The J gene is TRBJ1-5, the V gene TRBV6-5, with 8 bases aligning to TRBD1. Germline CDR1 reads MNHEY; CDR2 reads SVGAGI. This CDR3 is built from 16 residues. Trimming at V came to 3 bases and at J to 9 bases, leaving 13 bases not matched to a gene. CDR3 loop: CASSYWGTGAQWPQHF. The DNA for the CDR3 is TGTGCCAGCAGTTATTGGGGGACAGGAGCCCAATGGCCCCAGCATTTT.

The CDR3 sequence is CASSHLSGPQNSPLHF. The CDR3 bases are TGCGCCAGCAGCCACCTATCAGGGCCGCAAAATTCACCCCTCCACTTT. This chain connects TRBV5-1 to TRBJ1-6; D perhaps matches TRBD1 (5 bases). The germline gives CDR1 SGHRS, CDR2 YFSETQ. The CDR3 is 16 amino acids. The germline V and J ends were trimmed by 4 bases and 7 bases, with 18 bases remaining between them.

The chain employs TRBV5-1 and TRBJ2-1, with TRBD2 identical over 9 bases. This CDR3 comprises 14 residues. Looked up from germline, CDR1 is SGHRS and CDR2 is YFSETQ. The V and J ends lost 4 bases and 5 bases, in that order; junction bases with no gene match: 4. The CDR3 spells CASSLRGGNNEQFF. The CDR3 DNA is TGCGCCAGCAGCCTGCGGGGGGGAAACAATGAGCAGTTCTTC.

This sequence joins TRBV7-9 and TRBJ2-2; 12 bases are a match to TRBD1. The CDR3 is 16 residues long. Germline trimming cut 5 bases from V and 5 bases from J; bases unmatched to any gene: 6. Germline loops: CDR1 SEHNR, CDR2 FQNEAQ (reference sequence). This chain's CDR3 is CASSREGQGATGELFF. DNA for the CDR3: TGTGCCAGCAGCCGCGAGGGACAGGGGGCGACCGGGGAGCTGTTTTTT.

This chain links TRBV5-4 with TRBJ1-4; D is possibly TRBD1 (5 bases). The CDR3 runs to 12 residues. Trimming left V 1 base short and J 12 bases short, with 10 bases between. Germline CDR1 is SGHNT and CDR2 is YYREEE (reference sequence). The CDR3 DNA reads TGTGCCAGCAGCTTGAAAACAGGCGAACTGTTTTTT. This translates into CASSLKTGELFF.

Here the CDR3 DNA reads TGTGCCAGCAGCCAAGTACAGGGCTGGGGGAACACTGAAGCTTTCTTT. Residues: CASSQVQGWGNTEAFF. The chain carries TRBV3-1 (or the pseudogene TRBV3-2) and TRBJ1-1; the D gene is possibly TRBD1 (6 bases). Per the germline V gene, CDR1 is LGHDT and CDR2 is YNNKEL (reference sequence). CDR3 length equals 16 residues. Trimming left V 1 base short and J 1 base short, with 13 bases between.

The genes are TRBV18 and TRBJ1-5; D unclear. V was cut by 4 bases and J by 7 bases, with 11 bases left in between. The V gene's germline CDR1 is KGHSH and CDR2 LQKENI. The CDR3 consists of 13 residues. The CDR3 nucleotides read TGTGCCAGCTCACTCGGCACAGAACAGCCCCAGCATTTT. It encodes CASSLGTEQPQHF.

The gene calls are TRBV6-5 and TRBJ2-7; 7 bases are shared with TRBD1. CDR1 MNHEY and CDR2 SVGAGI come from the germline V gene. CDR3 size: 15 residues. V was pared by 8 bases and J by 5 bases, with 15 bases of the junction left unmatched. CDR3 in amino acids: CASGRQGYILNEQYV. In DNA form, the CDR3 reads TGTGCCAGCGGGAGACAGGGATACATCCTAAACGAGCAGTACGTC.

This chain joins TRBV7-9 and TRBJ1-6, with D perhaps matching TRBD1 (6 bases). Germline V gene data show CDR1 as SEHNR and CDR2 as FQNEAQ (reference sequence). The CDR3 has 16 residues. The V end lost 5 bases, the J end lost 7 bases, and 18 bases lay between the germline ends. CDR3 in DNA: TGTGCCAGCAGCGGCCCACAGGGATCGTCGAATTCACCCCTCCACTTT. This encodes CASSGPQGSSNSPLHF.

This sequence joins TRBV6-4 and TRBJ2-7, with D unresolved. This CDR3 contains 14 residues. Trimming stripped 6 bases from V and 2 bases from J, with 14 bases between. Per germline, CDR1 MRHNA and CDR2 SNTAGT. CDR3 nucleotides: TGTGCCAGCAGCCCCCTCACCCCTACCTACGAGCAGTACGTC. It translates to CASSPLTPTYEQYV.

The rearrangement joins TRBV30 to TRBJ1-2; a weak D match, TRBD1 (6 bases). The CDR3 is made up of 11 amino acids. Looked up from germline, CDR1 is GTSNPN and CDR2 is SVGIG (reference sequence). The germline V and J ends were trimmed by 4 bases and 4 bases, with 7 bases remaining between them. The CDR3 DNA is TGTGCCTGGAAGGACAGCTATGGCTACACCTTC. Protein: CAWKDSYGYTF.

The chain links TRBV11-2 to TRBJ2-2; 13 nucleotides agree with TRBD2. Germline CDR1 is SGHAT and CDR2 is FQNNGV. J gave up 5 bases and V 6 bases, and 0 bases lay outside the gene matches. The CDR3 contains 14 residues. CDR3 region: CASRTSGGTGELFF. The CDR3, as DNA: TGTGCCAGCAGGACTAGCGGGGGGACCGGGGAGCTGTTTTTT.